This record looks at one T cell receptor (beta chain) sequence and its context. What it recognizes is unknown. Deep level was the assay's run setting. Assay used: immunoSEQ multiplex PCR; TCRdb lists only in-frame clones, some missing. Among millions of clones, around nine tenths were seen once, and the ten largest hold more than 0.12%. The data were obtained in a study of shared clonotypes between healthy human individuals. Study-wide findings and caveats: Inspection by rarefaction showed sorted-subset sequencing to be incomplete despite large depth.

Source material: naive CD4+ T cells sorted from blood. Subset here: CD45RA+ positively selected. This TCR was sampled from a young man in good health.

The CDR3 here is CASSQVAAYEAFF. The CDR3 region has the DNA TGTGCCAGCAGCCAAGTGGCGGCGTACGAAGCTTTCTTT. The gene calls are TRBV5-4 and TRBJ1-1; D gene uncertain. The CDR3 has 13 residues. CDR1 is SGHNT, CDR2 YYREEE, per germline (reference sequence). Trimming stripped 4 bases from V and 8 bases from J, with 15 bases between.